These T cell receptor beta chains were read from a single sample in a study of CD8 T cells in Susac syndrome. From the immunoSEQ multiplex PCR reads, TCRdb called clonotypes with MiXCR, one entry per CDR3 protein. This sample has approximately 190,000 distinct CDR3 sequences, with more than 85% found just once. Sequencing was carried out using CD8+ T cells from PBMCs. All receptors come from a human donor with Susac syndrome. The CDR3 runs from the conserved cysteine through the conserved F or W. A D gene is named only where the DNA matches it firmly. Where a row states a size, it is once, few, many or the class of an expanded clone; other rows omit it.

j_call: TRBJ2-4; d_call: -; clone_size: -; v_call: TRBV24-1; cdr3_nt: TGTGCCACAGGGGTAGCCAAAAACATTCAGTACTTC; cdr3_aa: CATGVAKNIQYF
j_call: TRBJ2-3; d_call: -; clone_size: -; v_call: TRBV20-1; cdr3_nt: TGCAGTGCTATCGAGGGCCCTAGATGGGGCGATACGCAGTATTTT; cdr3_aa: CSAIEGPRWGDTQYF
j_call: TRBJ2-7; d_call: TRBD1; clone_size: -; v_call: TRBV9; cdr3_nt: TGTGCCAGCTCCCCCGGGGACAGGGGGTACGAGCAGTACTTC; cdr3_aa: CASSPGDRGYEQYF
j_call: TRBJ2-7; d_call: -; clone_size: -; v_call: TRBV5-1; cdr3_nt: TGCGCCAGCAGCTCGCAAACGGGGCCCACCTACGAGCAGTACTTC; cdr3_aa: CASSSQTGPTYEQYF
j_call: TRBJ2-5; d_call: TRBD2; clone_size: few; v_call: TRBV27; cdr3_nt: TGTGCCAGCAGCCATGGGACTAGCGGCCAAGAGACCCAGTACTTC; cdr3_aa: CASSHGTSGQETQYF
j_call: TRBJ2-1; d_call: TRBD2; clone_size: -; v_call: TRBV20-1; cdr3_nt: TGCAGTGCTAGTCGCAGCGGGGGCCACAATGAGCAGTTCTTC; cdr3_aa: CSASRSGGHNEQFF
j_call: TRBJ2-6; d_call: -; clone_size: once; v_call: TRBV5-1; cdr3_nt: TGCGCCAGCAGGGGGGTCTCTGGGGCCAACGTCCTGACTTTC; cdr3_aa: CASRGVSGANVLTF
j_call: TRBJ2-7; d_call: -; clone_size: -; v_call: TRBV28; cdr3_nt: TGTGCCAGCAGTTTATCGTTGAATGATTGGGGCGGAGCCGTCCTGGAGCAGTACTTC; cdr3_aa: CASSLSLNDWGGAVLEQYF
j_call: TRBJ1-1; d_call: TRBD1; clone_size: -; v_call: TRBV28; cdr3_nt: TGTGCCAGCAGGGGGGACAGGGAGAACACTGAAGCTTTCTTT; cdr3_aa: CASRGDRENTEAFF
j_call: TRBJ1-4; d_call: -; clone_size: -; v_call: TRBV20-1; cdr3_nt: TGCAGTGCAGGCGGACGGGGGGAGGAAAAACTGTTTTTT; cdr3_aa: CSAGGRGEEKLFF
j_call: TRBJ2-1; d_call: TRBD2; clone_size: -; v_call: TRBV15; cdr3_nt: TGTGCCACCAGCAGAGATGAGATAGCGGGTGACTCCTACAATGAGCAGTTCTTC; cdr3_aa: CATSRDEIAGDSYNEQFF
j_call: TRBJ2-1; d_call: TRBD1; clone_size: -; v_call: TRBV4-1; cdr3_nt: TGCGCCAGCAGCCAAGCCCCCAGGGGGATATACAATGAGCAGTTCTTC; cdr3_aa: CASSQAPRGIYNEQFF
j_call: TRBJ2-5; d_call: -; clone_size: -; v_call: TRBV6-5; cdr3_nt: TGTGCCAGCAGTTACTCACAGAATACAGCACTCCAAGAGACCCAGTACTTC; cdr3_aa: CASSYSQNTALQETQYF
j_call: TRBJ1-6; d_call: -; clone_size: -; v_call: TRBV18; cdr3_nt: TGTGCCAGCTCCCCGACGTGCTGCAGCAATAATTCACCCCTCCACTTT; cdr3_aa: CASSPTCCSNNSPLHF
j_call: TRBJ1-6; d_call: -; clone_size: -; v_call: TRBV7-2; cdr3_nt: TGTGCCAGCAGCTTCCTACAGTTGGAGGATTCACCCCTCCACTTT; cdr3_aa: CASSFLQLEDSPLHF
j_call: TRBJ2-5; d_call: TRBD2; clone_size: -; v_call: TRBV11-2; cdr3_nt: TGTGCCAGCAGCTTAGAACTAGCGGCCTACCAAGAGACCCAGTACTTC; cdr3_aa: CASSLELAAYQETQYF
j_call: TRBJ2-3; d_call: TRBD1; clone_size: once; v_call: TRBV27; cdr3_nt: TGTGCCAGCGGAACGCCGGGACAGAACACAGATACGCAGTATTTT; cdr3_aa: CASGTPGQNTDTQYF
j_call: TRBJ1-1; d_call: -; clone_size: -; v_call: TRBV4-1; cdr3_nt: TGCGCCAGCAGCCAAGGAAGGCAGGGGAGTATTTTAAACACTGAAGCTTTCTTT; cdr3_aa: CASSQGRQGSILNTEAFF
j_call: TRBJ2-5; d_call: -; clone_size: -; v_call: TRBV7-8; cdr3_nt: TGTGCCAGCAGCTCCCGCATGCAGTCTCAAGAGACCCAGTACTTC; cdr3_aa: CASSSRMQSQETQYF
j_call: TRBJ1-2; d_call: -; clone_size: -; v_call: TRBV6-5; cdr3_nt: TGTGCCAGCAGTTACAGGTTGACGGACTTTGACTATGGCTACACCTTC; cdr3_aa: CASSYRLTDFDYGYTF
j_call: TRBJ2-2; d_call: -; clone_size: -; v_call: TRBV2; cdr3_nt: TGTGCCAGCAGTGTTGGCGGGGAGCTGTTTTTT; cdr3_aa: CASSVGGELFF
j_call: TRBJ1-5; d_call: -; clone_size: -; v_call: TRBV2; cdr3_nt: TGTGCCAGCAGCACTCTCGGGACGAGCAATCAGCCCCAGCATTTT; cdr3_aa: CASSTLGTSNQPQHF
j_call: TRBJ2-5; d_call: TRBD2; clone_size: once; v_call: TRBV27; cdr3_nt: TGTGCCAGCAGTCCTTACGGGGAGGGGACCCAGTACTTC; cdr3_aa: CASSPYGEGTQYF
j_call: TRBJ1-2; d_call: -; clone_size: once; v_call: TRBV7-2; cdr3_nt: TGTGCCAGCAGCTCCCCACGGGTGGCCTATGGCTACACCTTC; cdr3_aa: CASSSPRVAYGYTF
j_call: TRBJ1-1; d_call: TRBD1; clone_size: -; v_call: TRBV4-1; cdr3_nt: TGCGCCAGCAGCCAAGAAGGGACAGTAAACCGACCTGCTTTCTTT; cdr3_aa: CASSQEGTVNRPAFF
j_call: TRBJ1-4; d_call: TRBD1; clone_size: -; v_call: TRBV3-1; cdr3_nt: TGTGCCAGCAGCCAAGGGTGGACAGGCTTGAATGAAAAACTGTTTTTT; cdr3_aa: CASSQGWTGLNEKLFF
j_call: TRBJ2-7; d_call: -; clone_size: -; v_call: TRBV6-1; cdr3_nt: TGTGCCAGCCCTACGGACTCCTACGAGCAGTACTTC; cdr3_aa: CASPTDSYEQYF
j_call: TRBJ1-5; d_call: -; clone_size: -; v_call: TRBV27; cdr3_nt: TGTGCCAGCAGTTTATTGGGCGATAGCAATCAGCCCCAGCATTTT; cdr3_aa: CASSLLGDSNQPQHF
j_call: TRBJ2-7; d_call: -; clone_size: -; v_call: TRBV27; cdr3_nt: TGTGCCAGCAGGCGTGGGTACAACTACGAGCAGTACTTC; cdr3_aa: CASRRGYNYEQYF
j_call: TRBJ1-2; d_call: TRBD1; clone_size: -; v_call: TRBV30; cdr3_nt: TGTGCCTGGAGTTACGGACAGGGTGATGGCTACACCTTC; cdr3_aa: CAWSYGQGDGYTF
j_call: TRBJ2-3; d_call: -; clone_size: -; v_call: TRBV28; cdr3_nt: TGTGCCAGCAGTTCTGGACAGAGCACAGATACGCAGTATTTT; cdr3_aa: CASSSGQSTDTQYF
j_call: TRBJ2-1; d_call: TRBD2; clone_size: -; v_call: TRBV7-3; cdr3_nt: TGTGCCAGCAGCCTCGGACTAGTTGGCCATGAGCAGTTCTTC; cdr3_aa: CASSLGLVGHEQFF
j_call: TRBJ2-1; d_call: -; clone_size: -; v_call: TRBV29-1; cdr3_nt: TGCAGCGCACTAACTGGCAACGAGCAGTTCTTC; cdr3_aa: CSALTGNEQFF
j_call: TRBJ2-2; d_call: TRBD1; clone_size: -; v_call: TRBV19; cdr3_nt: TGTGCCAGTAGTCTCCGACAGGGGAGGACCGGGGAGCTGTTTTTT; cdr3_aa: CASSLRQGRTGELFF
j_call: TRBJ2-1; d_call: TRBD2; clone_size: -; v_call: TRBV4-1; cdr3_nt: TGCGCCAGCAGCCAGACTAGCTCTCCTGAGCAGTTCTTC; cdr3_aa: CASSQTSSPEQFF
j_call: TRBJ2-7; d_call: -; clone_size: -; v_call: TRBV2; cdr3_nt: TGTGCCAGCAGTGAACGAGGGGGATCCTACGAGCAGTACTTC; cdr3_aa: CASSERGGSYEQYF
j_call: TRBJ1-2; d_call: -; clone_size: -; v_call: TRBV4-1; cdr3_nt: TGCGCCAGCAGCCTCACGGTGGGGATGGGCGGCTACACCTTC; cdr3_aa: CASSLTVGMGGYTF
j_call: TRBJ2-6; d_call: -; clone_size: few; v_call: TRBV3-1; cdr3_nt: TGTGCCAGCAGCCAGGATTCTGGGGCCAACGTCCTGACTTTC; cdr3_aa: CASSQDSGANVLTF
j_call: TRBJ1-4; d_call: -; clone_size: -; v_call: TRBV7-9; cdr3_nt: TGTGCCAGCAGGGGGCTAGTGGGCACTAATGAAAAACTGTTTTTT; cdr3_aa: CASRGLVGTNEKLFF
j_call: TRBJ1-5; d_call: -; clone_size: -; v_call: TRBV4-1; cdr3_nt: TGCGCCAGCAGCCAAGAACTTTCGAGCAATCAGCCCCAGCATTTT; cdr3_aa: CASSQELSSNQPQHF
j_call: TRBJ2-6; d_call: -; clone_size: few; v_call: TRBV4-1; cdr3_nt: TGCGCCAGCAGCCAAGATAACGGGGCCAACGTCCTGACTTTC; cdr3_aa: CASSQDNGANVLTF
j_call: TRBJ1-5; d_call: -; clone_size: -; v_call: TRBV20-1; cdr3_nt: TGCAGTGCTAGGGGGGGCAACGAATGGGGCAATCAGCCCCAGCATTTT; cdr3_aa: CSARGGNEWGNQPQHF
j_call: TRBJ1-6; d_call: TRBD1; clone_size: -; v_call: TRBV5-1; cdr3_nt: TGCGCCAGCAGCTTGTCGTATATTGGACAGGGATCGACATATAATTCACCCCTCCACTTT; cdr3_aa: CASSLSYIGQGSTYNSPLHF
j_call: TRBJ2-5; d_call: -; clone_size: -; v_call: TRBV29-1; cdr3_nt: TGCAGCGTTGAACTAAGTTCTGGGGGAACCGAGACCCAGTACTTC; cdr3_aa: CSVELSSGGTETQYF